This T cell receptor beta chain was obtained from a study of long-term antiretroviral therapy in people with HIV. Study-wide findings and caveats: ART adherence was not documented, and neither viral resistance nor therapy changes had any data.

This clone occurred once. As yet, its antigen is unknown. The sample contains more than one DNA sequence encoding this CDR3. Sequencing used immunoSEQ v3.0 at survey level. Clones were read by immunoSEQ multiplex PCR, and TCRdb kept only the in-frame ones, dropping some. The sample yields over 30,000 clones, around four fifths seen once. The CDR3 runs 13 residues. Trimming stripped 3 bases from V and 0 bases from J, with 4 bases between. Germline assignment: CDR1 MNHEY and CDR2 SVGAGI. Every single participant having HIV got treatment inside the United States. The content of samples before DNA extraction was roughly 0.95-11 million cryopreserved PBMC.

The chain employs TRBV6-5 and TRBJ2-3; D is undetermined. The sample here was unsorted PBMCs, taken 1 year after starting antiretroviral therapy. This TCR derives from a man in his late teens or twenties with HIV. As DNA, the CDR3 is TGTGCCAGCAGTTATTCTAGCACAGATACGCAGTATTTT. It translates to CASSYSSTDTQYF.